This TCR beta chain comes out of a study of T cell responses to AZD1222 COVID-19 vaccine. Study-level information: Some second doses came at about 4 weeks and others at about 12 weeks; these were pooled. Points from the study as a whole: The study found vaccine-associated CD4 TCRs spanning spike, dominant at 160-218 and 743-854. The donors showed a predominance of white British ancestry and of females, with possible underestimation of clonal diversity.

In the case of this clone: Its specificity is not known.

Data came from immunoSEQ multiplex PCR; TCRdb stores just in-frame clones and leaves some out. Of around 120,000 clones in the sample, around 87% were seen once. The source of this sequence is an adult in good health. Source: peripheral blood, taken on day 0 of AZD1222 vaccination.

The CDR3 DNA is TGTGCCAGCAGTTTATCCAGCGGGGACTACGAGCAGTACTTC. Amino acid sequence: CASSLSSGDYEQYF. The genes are TRBV27 and TRBJ2-7; 7 positions agree with TRBD2. This CDR3 has 14 amino acids. CDR1 and CDR2 from the germline V gene are MNHEY and SMNVEV (reference sequence). V trimming: 0 bases; J trimming: 3 bases; junction bases outside the gene matches: 2.